This TCR beta chain stems from a study of radiotherapy plus CTLA-4 blockade in lung cancer. Study-wide context: Objective responses emerged in around 18% of patients, and around 30% attained disease control.

General study findings and limits: Blood saw expansion of tumor-derived TCR clones after radiotherapy plus ipilimumab. The authors reported that early blood T cell clone dynamics, with interferon-beta, best predicted response.

This table comes from immunoSEQ multiplex PCR, and its TCRdb copy is limited to in-frame clones, with some not included. Of about 110,000 clones in the sample, about four fifths are singletons; the top ten hold about 3.3%. Remarks on this clone: Its antigen remains unidentified.

The sequence derives from a human donor with non-small cell lung cancer that progressed on radiotherapy plus ipilimumab. Some clones in this sample may be carry-over from other donors' samples. The source was peripheral blood, collected from a patient treated with radiotherapy plus ipilimumab.

The CDR3 coding sequence is TGTGCCAGCAGTGAAGTGGACAGTCTTGGCTACACCTTC. Translation gives CASSEVDSLGYTF. V is TRBV6-1 and J is TRBJ1-2; D is perhaps TRBD1 (6 bases). The CDR3 extends over 13 amino acids. With 1 base removed from V and 7 bases from J, the gap between germline ends came to 10 bases. Per the germline V gene, CDR1 is MNHNS and CDR2 is SASEGT.